The rows below give T cell receptor beta chains drawn from one sample of a study of identical twins. MiXCR was run by TCRdb on the 5' RACE reads, yielding one entry per CDR3 protein. The sample lists 200,000 to 250,000 distinct CDR3 sequences; 5% to 7% were seen once. The same sample was also used in a study of T cells expressing NK-cell markers.

Source material: CD8+ T cells sorted from blood. These receptor sequences come from a woman aged 18-29 years in good health. Both conserved end residues are part of each CDR3. Fields, in order: J gene, D gene, clone size, CDR3 length, V gene, CDR3 protein, CDR3 DNA. The D gene is left open where the match is weak. Some rows have no size entry. The others give once, few or many, or a class for an expanded clone.

>TRBJ2-3|TRBD2|many|15|TRBV6-4
CASSPSSGAVDTQYF
TGTGCCAGCAGCCCCTCCAGCGGGGCGGTAGATACGCAGTATTTT
>TRBJ2-7|-|few|13|TRBV29-1
CSVENRDTYEQYF
TGCAGCGTTGAGAACAGGGACACCTACGAGCAGTACTTC
>TRBJ2-3|TRBD2|many|16|TRBV20-1
CSAELAGGHLWDTQYF
TGCAGTGCAGAACTAGCGGGGGGGCATCTGTGGGATACGCAGTATTTT
>TRBJ2-7|TRBD2|-|15|TRBV9
CASRLGLAFSDEQYF
TGTGCCAGCAGACTCGGACTAGCGTTTTCTGACGAGCAGTACTTC
>TRBJ1-1|-|few|16|TRBV27
CASGHRDWWMNTEAFF
TGTGCCAGCGGACACCGGGACTGGTGGATGAACACTGAAGCTTTCTTT
>TRBJ2-7|-|-|15|TRBV20-1
CSARDHRRDVYEQYF
TGCAGTGCTAGAGATCACAGACGGGATGTCTACGAGCAGTACTTC
>TRBJ2-1|-|-|15|TRBV7-9
CASSLGGRDSSEQFF
TGTGCCAGCAGCTTAGGTGGCAGGGATTCGAGTGAGCAGTTCTTC
>TRBJ1-1|-|few|14|TRBV9
CASSPSGTFAEAFF
TGTGCCAGCAGCCCGTCCGGGACTTTCGCTGAAGCTTTCTTT
>TRBJ2-3|-|-|18|TRBV4-3
CASSQDSLRAGSTDTQYF
TGCGCCAGCAGCCAAGATTCCCTTCGCGCGGGATCAACAGATACGCAGTATTTT
>TRBJ2-7|-|-|13|TRBV7-9
CASSFLGGYEQYF
TGTGCCAGCAGCTTTCTGGGGGGCTACGAGCAGTACTTC
>TRBJ2-7|TRBD2|many|15|TRBV27
CASSLRLAETYEQYF
TGTGCCAGCAGTTTAAGACTAGCGGAGACCTACGAGCAGTACTTC
>TRBJ1-1|TRBD1|-|14|TRBV3-1
CASSAVTGDTEAFF
TGTGCCAGCAGCGCGGTCACAGGGGACACTGAAGCTTTCTTT
>TRBJ2-7|-|few|14|TRBV7-2
CASSLPILGYEQYF
TGTGCCAGCAGCTTACCCATTTTAGGGTACGAGCAGTACTTC
>TRBJ2-3|-|-|13|TRBV11-3
CASSSSTTDTQYF
TGTGCCAGCAGCTCTTCCACCACAGATACGCAGTATTTT
>TRBJ1-1|-|many|13|TRBV5-1
CASSLVDRGKAFF
TGCGCCAGCAGCTTGGTAGACAGAGGGAAAGCTTTCTTT
>TRBJ2-5|TRBD1|few|14|TRBV7-6
CAGTGVGNQETQYF
TGTGCCGGGACAGGTGTCGGGAATCAAGAGACCCAGTACTTC
>TRBJ2-5|-|many|14|TRBV5-6
CASTYMGGGGPQYF
TGTGCCAGCACCTATATGGGCGGAGGCGGGCCCCAGTACTTC
>TRBJ1-5|-|few|14|TRBV27
CASSFSGSAGPQHF
TGTGCCAGCAGTTTCTCTGGATCGGCAGGGCCCCAGCATTTT
>TRBJ2-7|TRBD1|-|14|TRBV20-1
CSARATGSSYEQYF
TGCAGTGCTAGAGCGACAGGGAGCTCCTACGAGCAGTACTTC
>TRBJ2-3|TRBD2|few|16|TRBV6-2/TRBV6-3
CASSYSLAGGLDTQYF
TGTGCCAGCAGTTACTCCCTAGCGGGAGGGCTCGATACGCAGTATTTT
>TRBJ2-1|TRBD2|-|15|TRBV15
CATSSSGDWYNEQFF
TGTGCCACCAGCAGTAGCGGGGATTGGTACAATGAGCAGTTCTTC
>TRBJ2-2|TRBD2|many|13|TRBV7-9
CASRRTSTGELFF
TGTGCCAGCAGGCGGACTAGCACCGGGGAGCTGTTTTTT
>TRBJ2-1|-|many|14|TRBV4-3
CASSWGRDLDEQFF
TGCGCCAGCAGTTGGGGCCGGGACTTGGATGAGCAGTTCTTC
>TRBJ2-7|TRBD2|many|13|TRBV27
CASSLTSGGPQYF
TGTGCCAGCAGCCTTACTAGCGGGGGGCCCCAGTACTTC
>TRBJ1-1|-|many|15|TRBV5-1
CASSPLTEMNTEAFF
TGCGCCAGCAGCCCCCTGACAGAGATGAACACTGAAGCTTTCTTT
>TRBJ1-2|-|many|11|TRBV5-5
CASSSTYGYTF
TGTGCCAGCAGCTCCACATATGGCTACACCTTC
>TRBJ2-1|-|few|12|TRBV12-3/TRBV12-4
CASSLGADEQFF
TGTGCCAGCAGTTTAGGGGCGGATGAGCAGTTCTTC
>TRBJ2-3|-|many|15|TRBV6-1
CASTAYRTDTDTQYF
TGTGCCAGCACTGCCTATAGGACTGACACAGATACGCAGTATTTT
>TRBJ1-2|TRBD1|few|12|TRBV9
CASSVGQDGYTF
TGTGCCAGCAGCGTGGGACAGGATGGCTACACCTTC
>TRBJ2-1|-|few|16|TRBV7-9
CASSLSGRISYNEQFF
TGTGCCAGCAGCTTAAGTGGGAGGATCTCCTACAATGAGCAGTTCTTC
>TRBJ2-2|-|-|13|TRBV29-1
CSAATRGTGELFF
TGCAGCGCCGCGACCAGGGGCACCGGGGAGCTGTTTTTT
>TRBJ2-7|-|many|16|TRBV4-1
CASSQATGTENYEQYF
TGCGCCAGCAGCCAAGCGACCGGGACGGAGAACTACGAGCAGTACTTC
>TRBJ2-2|-|-|13|TRBV30
CASERSISGELFF
TGTGCCTCCGAGCGGAGTATCTCCGGGGAGCTGTTTTTT
>TRBJ2-1|TRBD2|-|16|TRBV7-9
CASSPATSASYNEQFF
TGTGCCAGCAGCCCGGCGACTAGCGCTTCCTACAATGAGCAGTTCTTC
>TRBJ1-2|-|-|15|TRBV10-3
CAFKAGTPANYGYTF
TGTGCCTTTAAAGCTGGGACACCAGCTAACTATGGCTACACCTTC
>TRBJ2-7|-|few|11|TRBV20-1
CSARDNNEQYF
TGCAGTGCTAGAGACAACAACGAGCAGTACTTC
>TRBJ1-1|-|many|13|TRBV6-5
CASSYGLGTEAFF
TGTGCCAGCAGTTACGGCCTGGGCACTGAAGCTTTCTTT
>TRBJ1-6|-|few|15|TRBV10-3
CAISEGAVYNSPLHF
TGTGCCATCAGTGAAGGGGCAGTCTATAATTCACCCCTCCACTTT
>TRBJ2-3|TRBD2|few|15|TRBV5-1
CASNPLAGGTDTQYF
TGCGCCAGCAACCCCCTAGCGGGGGGCACAGATACGCAGTATTTT
>TRBJ1-2|TRBD1|-|17|TRBV6-1
CASSAYPGQGAIYGYTF
TGTGCCAGCAGTGCTTACCCCGGACAGGGGGCGATCTATGGCTACACCTTC